A single sample gave rise to the 14 T cell receptor beta chains below, sequenced in a study of blood T cells in healthy people across ages. A second roughly 6 to 12 cycle PCR used barcoded and J-beta primers. TCRdb used MiXCR to reprocess the 5' RACE reads, holding one entry per CDR3 protein. Here the sample spans around 1,600,000 distinct CDR3 sequences, under 55% being singletons. The sequenced material came from blood. All receptors derive from a woman aged 18-29 years in good health.

This sequence joins TRBV14 and TRBJ1-1; D ambiguous. V lost 1 base and J lost 5, with 11 bases in between. The CDR3 covers 14 residues. The V gene's germline CDR1 is SGHDN and CDR2 FVKESK. Here the CDR3 DNA reads TGTGCCAGCAGCCAAGCGTCGATTTGGACTGAAGCTTTCTTT. As protein: CASSQASIWTEAFF.

V gene TRBV12-3 or TRBV12-4 combines with J gene TRBJ1-2; D is uncertain. Trimming cost V 4 bases and J 1 base, with 4 bases left between them. The CDR3 covers 12 residues. CDR3 amino acids: CASSSFNYGYTF. Written as DNA, the CDR3 is TGTGCCAGCAGTTCTTTTAACTATGGCTACACCTTC.

V gene TRBV27 combines with J gene TRBJ2-3, with D possibly matching TRBD2 (6 bases). This CDR3 contains 17 residues. Germline V gene sequence: CDR1 MNHEY, CDR2 SMNVEV (reference sequence). Trimming took 5 bases from V and 0 from J, leaving 18 bases between them. The CDR3: CASSNRLATLSTDTQYF. In nucleotides, the CDR3 is TGTGCCAGCAGTAACCGTCTAGCGACCTTAAGCACAGATACGCAGTATTTT.

V gene TRBV5-1 combines with J gene TRBJ1-5; D is possibly TRBD1 (6 bases). V shed 4 bases and J shed 3 bases, with 11 bases lying between them. This CDR3 is built from 14 residues. CDR1 and CDR2 from the germline V gene are SGHRS and YFSETQ. The CDR3 spells CASSVGQNNQPQHF. CDR3 DNA sequence: TGCGCCAGCAGCGTTGGACAGAACAATCAGCCCCAGCATTTT.

The sample holds one count of this clonotype. The gene calls are TRBV20-1 and TRBJ2-5, with 10 positions matching TRBD2. J gave up 11 bases and V 6 bases, and 24 bases lay outside the gene matches. Germline CDR1 DFQATT, CDR2 SNEGSKA (reference sequence). The length of the CDR3 is 17 residues. The CDR3 DNA reads TGCAGTGCCGATAGCGGGAGGACCGCCGGGGCATCATATGAGCAGTACTTC. This encodes CSADSGRTAGASYEQYF.

This clonotype was recorded a few times. The V and J genes are TRBV20-1 and TRBJ2-3; 13 bases agree with TRBD2. Germline values: CDR1 DFQATT, CDR2 SNEGSKA (reference sequence). The CDR3 length is 17 residues. The CDR3, as DNA: TGCAGCCCACAGGGGACTAGCGGGACCAGAATGCGTGATACGCAGTATTTT. It is translated as CSPQGTSGTRMRDTQYF.

This clonotype has only one observation. At one end, the junction sequence differs from germline, possibly due to a read error. The gene calls are TRBV30 and TRBJ2-5; 9 bases align to TRBD1. Germline values: CDR1 GTSNPN, CDR2 SVGIG (reference sequence). The CDR3 extends over 13 amino acids. The CDR3 here is CAWEGQGREAQYF. CDR3 nucleotides: TGTGCCTGGGAGGGACAGGGAAGAGAGGCCCAGTACTTC.

This chain uses TRBV30 with TRBJ2-2; D ambiguous. This CDR3 region has 15 residues. CDR1 GTSNPN and CDR2 SVGIG come from the germline V gene (reference sequence). The DNA for the CDR3 is TGTGCTTCTAAAACCCACCTAGGTTCCACCGGGGAGCTGTTTTTT. It specifies CASKTHLGSTGELFF. Together with reference TRBV30 and TRBJ2-2, the CDR3 gives the full variable domain: SQTIHQWPATLVQPVGSPLSLECTVEGTSNPNLYWYRQAAGRGLQLLFYSVGIGQISSEVPQNLSASRPQDRQFILSSKKLLLSDSGFYLCASKTHLGSTGELFFGEGSRLTVL.

This clonotype has only a few counts. The chain combines TRBV19 with TRBJ2-1; D unresolved. Germline V gene data show CDR1 as LNHDA and CDR2 as SQIVND (reference sequence). This CDR3 contains 12 residues. V lost 3 bases to trimming and J lost 8 bases, with 8 bases between them. CDR3 coding DNA: TGTGCCAGTAGTATTCCGGGCGATGAGCAGTTCTTC. Its protein product is CASSIPGDEQFF.

This clonotype appeared a few times. The V call is TRBV27, the J call TRBJ2-1; no reliable D call. The CDR3 has 16 amino acids. The V gene lost 7 bases and the J gene lost 0 bases, with 16 bases spanning the gap. Per the germline V gene, CDR1 is MNHEY and CDR2 is SMNVEV (reference sequence). In nucleotides, the CDR3 is TGTGCCAGCAACCTAGGGTACCCTAGCTCCTACAATGAGCAGTTCTTC. Amino acid sequence: CASNLGYPSSYNEQFF.

V is TRBV29-1 and J is TRBJ2-5, with 7 nucleotides matching TRBD1. The DNA end is a closer match to TRBJ2-7, so the J assignment may be wrong. Germline loops: CDR1 SQVTM, CDR2 ANQGSEA. The CDR3 has 11 residues. For the CDR3, the DNA is TGCAGCGGGGTAGGGGGCCGCGAGCAGTACTTC. Encoded protein: CSGVGGREQYF.

Only one count was recorded for this clonotype. The V and J genes are TRBV7-2 and TRBJ1-2, with D possibly matching TRBD1 (5 bases). V shed 2 bases and J shed 10 bases, with 14 bases lying between them. This CDR3 spans 13 amino acids. Germline V lookup: CDR1 SGHTA, CDR2 FQGNSA. The CDR3 region has the DNA TGTGCCAGCAGCTTATCGCGGGACGCGGACTACACCTTC. Encoded protein: CASSLSRDADYTF.

A remark on this clonotype: The junction differs from germline at one of its ends, possibly a read error. The chain joins TRBV7-2 to TRBJ2-3, with D perhaps TRBD2 (5 bases). Germline-derived CDR1 and CDR2 are SGHTA and FQGNSA. The CDR3 spans 14 residues. The CDR3: CASSVDSSRDTQYF. The CDR3 DNA follows: TGTGCTAGCAGCGTAGATTCTAGCAGAGATACGCAGTATTTT. Based on the CDR3 plus reference TRBV7-2 and TRBJ2-3, the full variable domain is GAGVSQSPSNKVTEKGKDVELRCDPISGHTALYWYRQSLGQGLEFLIYFQGNSAPDKSGLPSDRFSAERTGGSVSTLTIQRTQQEDSAVYLCASSVDSSRDTQYFGPGTRLTVL.

The chain has TRBV10-2 and TRBJ2-3; 7 bases fit TRBD1. Losses at the gene ends were 8 bases for V and 4 bases for J; bases not matched to a gene: 12. Germline CDR1 reads WSHSY; CDR2 reads SAAADI. CDR3 size: 15 residues. CDR3 DNA sequence: TGCGCCAGCGGGTCCTTAGGGGGCGCCGCAGATACGCAGTATTTT. The encoded protein is CASGSLGGAADTQYF.